The next 32 T cell receptor beta chains were all read from a single sample in a study of post-analysis software for immune sequencing data. Notes on the study in general: Higher frequency in patients than in controls was seen for roughly five TRBV segments, with TRBV5-6, TRBV5-1 and TRBV20-1 among them.

These receptors lack a known antigen. Every TCR beta cDNA library bore unique molecular identifiers. Via MiXCR, TCRdb re-called the PCR reads, giving one row per CDR3 protein. The sample has 550,000 to 700,000 distinct CDR3 sequences; 40% to 50% are singletons. Specimen: blood. These receptors were collected from a girl aged 10-17 years with multiple sclerosis.

This sequence joins TRBV6-5 and TRBJ2-1; the D gene is possibly TRBD2 (6 bases). There are 13 residues in the CDR3. Germline lookup yields CDR1 MNHEY and CDR2 SVGAGI. V was cut by 6 bases and J by 10 bases, with 16 bases left in between. In nucleotides, the CDR3 is TGTGCCAGCAGCCACGACTCGGCGGGGGAGCAGTTCTTC. Its translation is CASSHDSAGEQFF.

This sequence joins TRBV12-3 or TRBV12-4 and TRBJ2-1; D ambiguous. This CDR3 is built from 14 residues. V shed 7 bases and J shed 8 bases, with 18 bases lying between them. The CDR3 region is CASKGPGRLDEQFF. In nucleotides, the CDR3 is TGTGCCAGCAAGGGTCCAGGCCGATTGGATGAGCAGTTCTTC.

The V gene is TRBV5-1, the J gene TRBJ2-7, with a possible D match to TRBD2 (6 bases). The DNA matches TRBJ2-5 better at its end, which makes the J call doubtful. The CDR3 extends over 14 amino acids. CDR1 and CDR2 (germline): SGHRS, YFSETQ. This chain's CDR3 is CASSSIGEVETQYF. The CDR3 region has the DNA TGCGCCAGCAGCTCCATCGGGGAGGTGGAGACCCAGTACTTC.

The rearrangement links TRBV11-2 to TRBJ1-4; D call uncertain. The CDR3 runs 14 residues. Germline-derived CDR1 and CDR2 are SGHAT and FQNNGV. The V end was cut by 4 bases, the J end by 8 bases, with 14 bases between. CDR3 residues: CASSSSLSREKLFF. As DNA, the CDR3 is TGTGCCAGCAGCTCGTCTCTGTCCCGGGAAAAACTGTTTTTT. Together with reference TRBV11-2 and TRBJ1-4, the CDR3 gives the full variable domain: EAGVAQSPRYKIIEKRQSVAFWCNPISGHATLYWYQQILGQGPKLLIQFQNNGVVDDSQLPKDRFSAERLKGVDSTLKIQPAKLEDSAVYLCASSSSLSREKLFFGSGTQLSVL.

This clonotype has a handful of counts. The chain employs TRBV5-1 and TRBJ2-3; D remains unclear. Per the germline V gene, CDR1 is SGHRS and CDR2 is YFSETQ. The CDR3 contains 14 residues. The V and J ends lost 0 bases and 5 bases respectively, with 10 bases between them. For the CDR3, the DNA is TGCGCCAGCAGCTTGGGCCAGGAAGAAGATACGCAGTATTTT. This translates into CASSLGQEEDTQYF.

There are a few counts of this clonotype. This chain uses TRBV7-2 with TRBJ2-5, with TRBD2 matching 9 bases. The J call may be incorrect, as the DNA end agrees better with TRBJ2-7. Looked up from germline, CDR1 is SGHTA and CDR2 is FQGNSA. The CDR3 totals 15 residues. CDR3 loop: CASSLERLAGPEQYF. CDR3 nucleotides: TGTGCCAGCAGCTTAGAACGGCTAGCGGGACCCGAGCAGTACTTC.

V and J are TRBV5-1 and TRBJ2-7; possible D gene TRBD2, 5 bases. Germline V gives CDR1 SGHRS, CDR2 YFSETQ. V lost 4 bases and J lost 3, with 20 bases in between. This CDR3 contains 16 residues. The CDR3 DNA is TGCGCCAGCAGCCCGTTCTCCCCCGGGGATAACTACGAGCAGTACTTC. Amino acids: CASSPFSPGDNYEQYF.

CDR3 loop: CASSLIEGQEDGYTF. In DNA, the CDR3 is TGTGCCAGCAGTCTAATAGAAGGACAGGAAGATGGCTACACCTTC. The genes are TRBV12-3 or TRBV12-4 and TRBJ1-2; 7 bases are a match to TRBD1. The ends lost 5 bases at V and 6 bases at J; junction bases unmatched: 12. CDR3 length: 15 residues.

There are a few counts of this clonotype. The junction departs from germline at one end; a sequencing error may be responsible. V usage is TRBV9 and J usage is TRBJ2-7, with 8 bases matching TRBD2. The germline CDR1 and CDR2 sequences are SGDLS and YYNGEE. There are 15 residues in the CDR3. The CDR3 loop is CVSSEAGGGTYEQYF. CDR3 DNA sequence: TGTGTCAGCAGCGAGGCCGGCGGGGGGACCTACGAGCAGTACTTC.

This chain uses TRBV27 with TRBJ2-1, with D possibly called TRBD1 or TRBD2 (5 bases each). The germline CDR1 and CDR2 sequences are MNHEY and SMNVEV (reference sequence). With 0 bases removed from V and 6 bases from J, the gap between germline ends came to 18 bases. The CDR3 totals 17 residues. This CDR3 is CASSLSLRQRVSNEQFF. The CDR3 coding sequence is TGTGCCAGCAGTTTATCTTTAAGACAGAGGGTGTCCAATGAGCAGTTCTTC.

The chain combines TRBV3-1 with TRBJ2-6; D is undetermined. The germline V gene has CDR1 LGHDT and CDR2 YNNKEL (reference sequence). The CDR3 has 14 amino acids. The V end was cut by 1 base, the J end by 4 bases, with 5 bases between. CDR3 in amino acids: CASSQGPGANVLTF. CDR3 sequence (DNA): TGTGCCAGCAGCCAAGGACCAGGGGCCAACGTCCTGACTTTC.

There are a few counts of this clonotype. The CDR3 DNA sequence: TGCAGTGCTACCGGAGTAGCGGGGGGGCAGGGTAATGAGCAGTTCTTC. Encoded protein: CSATGVAGGQGNEQFF. The rearrangement uses TRBV20-1 and TRBJ2-1; 11 bases fit TRBD2. This CDR3 is built from 16 residues. The V gene end was trimmed by 4 bases and the J gene end by 7 bases; junction bases not matched to a gene: 12. The germline V gene has CDR1 DFQATT and CDR2 SNEGSKA (reference sequence).

The chain links TRBV10-3 to TRBJ2-1, with TRBD2 matching 10 bases. Germline values: CDR1 ENHRY, CDR2 SYGVKD. The CDR3 sequence is 16 residues long. Trimming cost V 8 bases and J 8 bases; bases outside gene matches: 15. For the CDR3, the DNA is TGTGCCATCCTCCTGGGTCTAGCGGGAGAGGGACATGAGCAGTTCTTC. Translation: CAILLGLAGEGHEQFF.

This chain joins TRBV9 and TRBJ2-1; TRBD2 matches 9 bases. CDR1 is SGDLS and CDR2 is YYNGEE in the germline V gene. This CDR3 contains 16 residues. J gave up 4 bases and V 3 bases, and 8 bases lay outside the gene matches. The chain's CDR3 is CASSATSGSEYNEQFF. In DNA, the CDR3 is TGTGCCAGCAGCGCGACTAGCGGTAGTGAATACAATGAGCAGTTCTTC.

This clonotype has a handful of counts. The chain uses TRBV6-5 and TRBJ2-1, with D possibly being TRBD2 (5 bases). Germline values: CDR1 MNHEY, CDR2 SVGAGI. Trimming shortened V by 8 bases and J by 3 bases, and 11 bases separated the two germline ends. The CDR3 contains 13 residues. This CDR3 reads CASQRAGYNEQFF. The CDR3 DNA sequence: TGTGCCAGCCAGAGGGCGGGCTACAATGAGCAGTTCTTC.

Only a few counts were recorded for this clonotype. The chain combines TRBV12-3 or TRBV12-4 with TRBJ1-5; 9 bases match TRBD1. Unmatched junction bases numbered 5, after V lost 7 bases and J lost 7 bases. The CDR3 is made up of 13 amino acids. In DNA form, the CDR3 reads TGTGCCAGCACCGGACAGGGGCGACAGCCCCAGCATTTT. Translated: CASTGQGRQPQHF.

V is TRBV5-1 and J is TRBJ2-5; 9 bases match TRBD1. The germline gives CDR1 SGHRS, CDR2 YFSETQ. After removal of 4 bases from V and 5 bases from J, the junction contained 18 bases not matched to a gene. This CDR3 comprises 18 residues. CDR3 sequence: CASSPRRDRDRFGETQYF. The CDR3 DNA sequence: TGCGCCAGCAGCCCGCGACGGGACAGGGATCGCTTCGGGGAGACCCAGTACTTC.

The chain employs TRBV29-1 and TRBJ1-2; possible D gene TRBD1, 5 bases. Germline CDR1 reads SQVTM; CDR2 reads ANQGSEA. The V and J ends lost 0 bases and 6 bases respectively, with 11 bases between them. The CDR3 sequence is 13 residues long. The chain's CDR3 is CSVEDGRVNGYTF. The CDR3 DNA is TGCAGCGTTGAAGATGGCAGGGTGAATGGCTACACCTTC.

The chain employs TRBV2 and TRBJ1-5; D is uncertain. Germline CDR1 and CDR2: SNHLY and FYNNEI. CDR3 size: 12 residues. Trimming shortened V by 6 bases and J by 10 bases, and 13 bases separated the two germline ends. CDR3 in DNA: TGTGCCAGCAGAAGGGTTGATCGCCCCCAGCATTTT. Amino acid sequence: CASRRVDRPQHF. Full variable domain (missing parts from reference TRBV2 and TRBJ1-5): EPEVTQTPSHQVTQMGQEVILRCVPISNHLYFYWYRQILGQKVEFLVSFYNNEISEKSEIFDDQFSVERPDGSNFTLKIRSTKLEDSAMYFCASRRVDRPQHFGDGTRLSIL.

The rearrangement uses TRBV29-1 and TRBJ2-3; D unclear. From germline, CDR1 is SQVTM and CDR2 ANQGSEA. The CDR3 totals 12 residues. V lost 3 bases to trimming and J lost 4 bases, with 8 bases between them. DNA for the CDR3: TGCAGCGTTGAGGCCGGCCCAGATACGCAGTATTTT. Its protein is CSVEAGPDTQYF.

This clonotype was counted at least ten times. The chain's CDR3 is CASSYSQGGTSYNEQFF. CDR3 nucleotide sequence: TGTGCCAGCAGTTACTCCCAGGGGGGGACCTCCTACAATGAGCAGTTCTTC. The chain has TRBV6-6 and TRBJ2-1; D is perhaps TRBD1 or TRBD2 (7 bases each). Trimming cost V 0 bases and J 0 bases, with 12 bases left between them. Germline CDR1 is MNHNY and CDR2 is SVGAGI (reference sequence). There are 17 residues in the CDR3.

The rearrangement links TRBV7-8 to TRBJ2-7; no clear D gene. Trimming removed 2 bases from V and 3 bases from J, with 14 bases in between. In germline, CDR1 is SGHVS, CDR2 FQNEAQ. The CDR3 is 15 amino acids. The CDR3 loop is CASSLIEWFGYEQYF. The CDR3 coding sequence is TGTGCCAGCAGCTTAATTGAATGGTTCGGCTACGAGCAGTACTTC.

The chain links TRBV20-1 to TRBJ2-3; 7 bases are shared with TRBD2. The J segment lost 5 bases and the V segment lost 2 bases, leaving 10 bases of the junction unmatched. The CDR3 spans 15 residues. The V gene's germline CDR1 is DFQATT and CDR2 SNEGSKA (reference sequence). CDR3 nucleotide sequence: TGCAGTGCTAGATATATACTAGCGTCGAAAGATACGCAGTATTTT. Protein product: CSARYILASKDTQYF.

Written as DNA, the CDR3 is TGTGCCAGCAGTTTAGCCCGTGATGGGAGCAGGGATGAGCAGTTCTTC. Amino acids: CASSLARDGSRDEQFF. The V call is TRBV12-3 or TRBV12-4, the J call TRBJ2-1, with D possibly being TRBD1 or TRBD2 (5 bases each). The germline V and J ends were trimmed by 0 bases and 8 bases, with 17 bases remaining between them. The CDR3 is 16 amino acids.

J is TRBJ2-7 and V is TRBV12-3 or TRBV12-4; D is unclear. V was shortened by 5 bases and J by 0 bases, with 14 bases between the two germline ends. The CDR3 has 15 residues. DNA of the CDR3: TGTGCCAGCAGTACCCGGGCTAAGAGCTCCTACGAGCAGTACTTC. It yields the protein CASSTRAKSSYEQYF.

The chain is built from TRBV12-3 or TRBV12-4 and TRBJ2-7, with D perhaps TRBD1 (6 bases). The V end was cut by 3 bases, the J end by 10 bases, with 10 bases between. The CDR3 runs 11 residues. CDR3 region: CASSFQGFQYF. As DNA, the CDR3 is TGTGCCAGCAGTTTTCAGGGGTTTCAGTACTTC.

The V and J genes are TRBV5-1 and TRBJ1-1; D not certain. Germline V gene sequence: CDR1 SGHRS, CDR2 YFSETQ. This CDR3 is built from 12 residues. The V end was cut by 6 bases, the J end by 0 bases, with 6 bases between. CDR3 nucleotides: TGCGCCAGCAAAAACATGAACACTGAAGCTTTCTTT. It translates to CASKNMNTEAFF. Combining the CDR3 with reference TRBV5-1 and TRBJ1-1 gives the whole variable domain KAGVTQTPRYLIKTRGQQVTLSCSPISGHRSVSWYQQTPGQGLQFLFEYFSETQRNKGNFPGRFSGRQFSNSRSEMNVSTLELGDSALYLCASKNMNTEAFFGQGTRLTVV.

This chain connects TRBV20-1 to TRBJ2-5; D might be TRBD2 (6 bases). Judging by the DNA end, TRBJ2-7 fits better; the J call may be wrong. CDR1 is DFQATT, CDR2 SNEGSKA, per germline (reference sequence). This CDR3 has 13 residues. In DNA, the CDR3 is TGCAGTGCTAGTCGGCAGGGAGGCTACGAGCAGTACTTC. Protein product: CSASRQGGYEQYF.

V is TRBV2 and J is TRBJ1-1; D might be TRBD1 (5 bases). The CDR3 is 14 amino acids. V gave up 3 bases and J gave up 1 base, with 9 bases separating them. From germline, CDR1 is SNHLY and CDR2 FYNNEI. The CDR3 DNA is TGTGCCAGCAGTGACCCAGGGCCGAACACTGAAGCTTTCTTT. It translates to CASSDPGPNTEAFF.

The chain links TRBV20-1 to TRBJ1-5; TRBD1 matches 11 bases. This CDR3 region has 12 residues. Looked up from germline, CDR1 is DFQATT and CDR2 is SNEGSKA (reference sequence). V shed 6 bases and J 6 bases; nucleotides not matched to a gene: 1. The CDR3 loop reads CSAGQGAQPQHF. CDR3 nucleotide sequence: TGCAGTGCCGGACAGGGGGCTCAGCCCCAGCATTTT.

In its sample, this clonotype was seen a few times. This rearrangement joins TRBV12-3 or TRBV12-4 to TRBJ1-2, with D possibly matching TRBD1 (5 bases). With 5 bases removed from V and 2 bases from J, the gap between germline ends came to 9 bases. The CDR3 is 13 residues long. CDR3 sequence reads: CASSIRDNYGYTF. The CDR3 DNA sequence: TGTGCCAGCAGTATCCGGGACAACTATGGCTACACCTTC.

This clonotype showed up just a few times. This sequence joins TRBV6-4 and TRBJ2-1; D is ambiguous. Germline V gives CDR1 MRHNA, CDR2 SNTAGT. Trimming shortened V by 0 bases and J by 7 bases, and 10 bases separated the two germline ends. The CDR3 is 14 amino acids. For the CDR3, the DNA is TGTGCCAGCAGTGACTCTGGCGCAACGAATGAGCAGTTCTTC. Translating gives CASSDSGATNEQFF.